This passage covers 7 T cell receptor beta chains from one sample sequenced in a study of CD8 T cells in ankylosing spondylitis. From the 5' RACE reads, TCRdb called clonotypes with MiXCR, one entry per CDR3 protein. The sample has 250,000 or so distinct CDR3 sequences; 9.5% to 12% are singletons. Sequenced material: blood, either unsorted or a sorted T cell fraction (not recorded which). The receptors were gathered from a male donor with ankylosing spondylitis or in good health (not recorded which).

In this sample, this clonotype turned up many times. This chain links TRBV5-1 with TRBJ1-1; D unclear. The V and J ends lost 3 bases and 1 base respectively, with 16 bases between them. CDR1 is SGHRS, CDR2 YFSETQ, per germline. The CDR3 is 16 amino acids. CDR3 sequence: CASSSSFGGRNTEAFF. In DNA form, the CDR3 reads TGCGCCAGCAGCTCATCCTTCGGAGGGCGGAACACTGAAGCTTTCTTT.

This clonotype was counted ten times or more. The chain links TRBV6-1 to TRBJ2-1; unclear D gene. V lost 5 bases and J 9 bases, leaving 17 bases between the germline ends. The germline V gene encodes CDR1 MNHNS and CDR2 SASEGT. The CDR3 has 14 amino acids. The CDR3 DNA sequence: TGTGCCAGCAGTCGTCCGGCGAAGAACCTTGAGCAGTTCTTC. Translating it yields CASSRPAKNLEQFF.

CDR3 loop: CATSLGGVQETQYF. In nucleotides, the CDR3 is TGTGCCACCAGTCTTGGGGGGGTCCAAGAGACCCAGTACTTC. The genes are TRBV24-1 and TRBJ2-5, with 7 bases fitting TRBD2. With 6 bases clipped from V and 1 base from J, the junction kept 4 bases outside the gene matches. The CDR3 loop spans 14 amino acids. From germline, CDR1 is KGHDR and CDR2 SFDVKD.

This clonotype was seen many times. The chain employs TRBV5-1 and TRBJ1-1; D remains ambiguous. The V end lost 0 bases, the J end lost 11 bases, and 17 bases lay between the germline ends. The CDR3 extends over 14 amino acids. Germline loops: CDR1 SGHRS, CDR2 YFSETQ. CDR3: CASSLDILGDGAFF. Here the CDR3 DNA reads TGCGCCAGCAGCTTGGACATTCTGGGAGATGGGGCTTTCTTT. The full variable domain, rest sourced from reference TRBV5-1 and TRBJ1-1, is KAGVTQTPRYLIKTRGQQVTLSCSPISGHRSVSWYQQTPGQGLQFLFEYFSETQRNKGNFPGRFSGRQFSNSRSEMNVSTLELGDSALYLCASSLDILGDGAFFGQGTRLTVV.

This clonotype was detected a few times. The V call is TRBV6-1, the J call TRBJ1-1; tentative D call: TRBD1 (6 bases). The germline CDR1 and CDR2 sequences are MNHNS and SASEGT. V was shortened by 10 bases and J by 5 bases, with 17 bases between the two germline ends. The CDR3 is 13 amino acids. CDR3 amino acids: CATIEVGGTEAFF. The CDR3 DNA is TGTGCCACTATCGAGGTAGGGGGAACTGAAGCTTTCTTT.

This clonotype was observed at least ten times. The chain carries TRBV10-3 and TRBJ2-1; D is uncertain. Germline V gene data show CDR1 as ENHRY and CDR2 as SYGVKD. V gave up 10 bases and J gave up 7 bases, with 11 bases separating them. The length of the CDR3 is 11 residues. CDR3 sequence: CATTLENEQFF. The DNA of the CDR3 is TGTGCCACGACCCTTGAGAATGAGCAGTTCTTC.

This clonotype was recorded many times. The V and J genes are TRBV20-1 and TRBJ2-7, with 8 positions matching TRBD1. Germline lookup yields CDR1 DFQATT and CDR2 SNEGSKA (reference sequence). The J segment lost 5 bases and the V segment lost 6 bases, leaving 15 bases of the junction unmatched. This CDR3 is 15 amino acids long. The CDR3 spells CSAALPRTGIHEQYF. The CDR3 DNA follows: TGCAGTGCCGCACTCCCCAGGACAGGGATTCACGAGCAGTACTTC.